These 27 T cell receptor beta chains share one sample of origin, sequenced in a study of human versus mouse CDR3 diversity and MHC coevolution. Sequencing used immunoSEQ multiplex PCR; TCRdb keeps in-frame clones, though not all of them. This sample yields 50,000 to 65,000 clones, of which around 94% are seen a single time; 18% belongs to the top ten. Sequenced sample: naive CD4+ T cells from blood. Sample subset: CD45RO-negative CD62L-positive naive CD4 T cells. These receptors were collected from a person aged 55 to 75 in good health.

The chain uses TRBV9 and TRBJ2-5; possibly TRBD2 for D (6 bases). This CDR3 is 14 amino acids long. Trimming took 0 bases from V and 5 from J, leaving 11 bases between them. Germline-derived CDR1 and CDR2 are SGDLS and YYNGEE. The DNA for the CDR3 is TGTGCCAGCAGCGTAGGGGGACTTGGGGAGACCCAGTACTTC. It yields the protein CASSVGGLGETQYF.

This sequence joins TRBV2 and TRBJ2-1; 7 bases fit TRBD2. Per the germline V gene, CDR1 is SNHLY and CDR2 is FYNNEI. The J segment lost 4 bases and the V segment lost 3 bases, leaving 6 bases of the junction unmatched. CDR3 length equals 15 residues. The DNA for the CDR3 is TGTGCCAGCAGTGACCGGGGGAGGGATTACAATGAGCAGTTCTTC. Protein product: CASSDRGRDYNEQFF. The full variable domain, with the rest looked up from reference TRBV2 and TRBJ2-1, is EPEVTQTPSHQVTQMGQEVILRCVPISNHLYFYWYRQILGQKVEFLVSFYNNEISEKSEIFDDQFSVERPDGSNFTLKIRSTKLEDSAMYFCASSDRGRDYNEQFFGPGTRLTVL.

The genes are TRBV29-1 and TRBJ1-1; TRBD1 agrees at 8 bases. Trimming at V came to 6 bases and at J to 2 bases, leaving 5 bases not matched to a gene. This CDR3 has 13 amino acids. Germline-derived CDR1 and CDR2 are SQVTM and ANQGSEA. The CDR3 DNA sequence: TGCAGCGTGGGACAGGCGTTTAACACTGAAGCTTTCTTT. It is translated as CSVGQAFNTEAFF.

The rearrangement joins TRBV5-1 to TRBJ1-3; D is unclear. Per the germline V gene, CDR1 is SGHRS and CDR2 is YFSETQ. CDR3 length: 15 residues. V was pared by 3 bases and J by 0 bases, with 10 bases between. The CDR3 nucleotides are TGCGCCAGCAGCTCGGACCGGGGCTCTGGAAACACCATATATTTT. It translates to CASSSDRGSGNTIYF.

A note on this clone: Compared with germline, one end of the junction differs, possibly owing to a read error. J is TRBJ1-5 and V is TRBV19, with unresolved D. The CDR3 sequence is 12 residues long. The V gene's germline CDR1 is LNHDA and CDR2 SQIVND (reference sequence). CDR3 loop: CASGILPGSQHF. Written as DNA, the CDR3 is TGTGCCAGTGGTATACTCCCGGGATCTCAGCATTTT.

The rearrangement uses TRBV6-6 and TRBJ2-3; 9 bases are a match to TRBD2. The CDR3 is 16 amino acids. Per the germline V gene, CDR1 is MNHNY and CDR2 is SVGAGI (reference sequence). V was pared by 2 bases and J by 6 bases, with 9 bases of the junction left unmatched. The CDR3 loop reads CASSYPPAGGADTQYF. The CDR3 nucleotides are TGTGCCAGCAGTTACCCACCAGCGGGAGGTGCTGATACGCAGTATTTT.

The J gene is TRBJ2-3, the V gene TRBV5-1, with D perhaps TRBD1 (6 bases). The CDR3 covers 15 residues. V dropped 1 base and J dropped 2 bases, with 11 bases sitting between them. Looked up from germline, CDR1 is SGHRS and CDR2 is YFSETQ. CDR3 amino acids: CASSLSGDNTDTQYF. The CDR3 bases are TGCGCCAGCAGCTTGTCAGGGGACAACACAGATACGCAGTATTTT.

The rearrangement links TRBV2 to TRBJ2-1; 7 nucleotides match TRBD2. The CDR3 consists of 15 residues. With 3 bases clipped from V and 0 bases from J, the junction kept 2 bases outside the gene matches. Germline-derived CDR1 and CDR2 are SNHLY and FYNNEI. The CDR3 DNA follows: TGTGCCAGCAGTGAGGGGACTACCTCCTACAATGAGCAGTTCTTC. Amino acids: CASSEGTTSYNEQFF.

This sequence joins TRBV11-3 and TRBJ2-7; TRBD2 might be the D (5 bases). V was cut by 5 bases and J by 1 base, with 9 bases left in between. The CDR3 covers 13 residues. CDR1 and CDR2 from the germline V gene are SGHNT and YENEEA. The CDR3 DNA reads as TGTGCCAGCAGCCCGGGAAGGTCCTACGAGCAGTACTTC. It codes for CASSPGRSYEQYF. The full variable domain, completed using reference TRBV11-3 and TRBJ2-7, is EAGVVQSPRYKIIEKKQPVAFWCNPISGHNTLYWYLQNLGQGPELLIRYENEEAVDDSQLPKDRFSAERLKGVDSTLKIQPAELGDSAVYLCASSPGRSYEQYFGPGTRLTVT.

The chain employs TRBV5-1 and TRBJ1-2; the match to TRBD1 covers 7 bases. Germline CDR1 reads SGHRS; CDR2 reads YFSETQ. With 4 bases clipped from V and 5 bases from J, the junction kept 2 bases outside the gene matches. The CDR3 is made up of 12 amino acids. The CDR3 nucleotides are TGCGCCAGCAGCGTGACAGGGTATGGCTACACCTTC. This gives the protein CASSVTGYGYTF. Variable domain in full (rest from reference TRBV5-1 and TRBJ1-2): KAGVTQTPRYLIKTRGQQVTLSCSPISGHRSVSWYQQTPGQGLQFLFEYFSETQRNKGNFPGRFSGRQFSNSRSEMNVSTLELGDSALYLCASSVTGYGYTFGSGTRLTVV.

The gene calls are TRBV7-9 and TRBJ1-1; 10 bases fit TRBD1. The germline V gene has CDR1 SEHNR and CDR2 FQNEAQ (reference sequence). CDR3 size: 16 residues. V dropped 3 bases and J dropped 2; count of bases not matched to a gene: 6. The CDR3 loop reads CASSFRTGGSNTEAFF. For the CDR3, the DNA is TGTGCCAGCAGCTTTAGGACAGGGGGGAGTAACACTGAAGCTTTCTTT.

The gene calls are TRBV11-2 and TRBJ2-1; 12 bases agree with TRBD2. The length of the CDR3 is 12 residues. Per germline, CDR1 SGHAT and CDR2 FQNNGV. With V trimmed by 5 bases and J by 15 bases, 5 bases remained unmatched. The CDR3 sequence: CASSQSSGRGFF. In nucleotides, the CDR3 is TGTGCCAGCAGCCAATCTAGCGGGAGGGGGTTCTTC.

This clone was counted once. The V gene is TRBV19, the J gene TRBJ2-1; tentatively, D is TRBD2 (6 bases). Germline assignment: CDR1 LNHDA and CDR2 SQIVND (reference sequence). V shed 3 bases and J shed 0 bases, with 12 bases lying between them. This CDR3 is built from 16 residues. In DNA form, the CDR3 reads TGTGCCAGTAGTATTGGTAGCGGACTCTCCTACAATGAGCAGTTCTTC. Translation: CASSIGSGLSYNEQFF.

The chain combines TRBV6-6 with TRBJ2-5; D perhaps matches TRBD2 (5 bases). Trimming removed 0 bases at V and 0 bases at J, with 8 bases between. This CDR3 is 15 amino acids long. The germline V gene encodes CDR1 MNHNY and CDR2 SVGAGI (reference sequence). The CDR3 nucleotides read TGTGCCAGCAGTTACTCGAGAGGGAACCAAGAGACCCAGTACTTC. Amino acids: CASSYSRGNQETQYF.

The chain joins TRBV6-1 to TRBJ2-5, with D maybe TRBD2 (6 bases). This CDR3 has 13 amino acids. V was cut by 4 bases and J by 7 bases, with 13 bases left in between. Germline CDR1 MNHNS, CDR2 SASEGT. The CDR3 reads CASSGWTGGTQYF. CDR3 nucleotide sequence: TGTGCCAGCAGTGGATGGACCGGGGGGACCCAGTACTTC.

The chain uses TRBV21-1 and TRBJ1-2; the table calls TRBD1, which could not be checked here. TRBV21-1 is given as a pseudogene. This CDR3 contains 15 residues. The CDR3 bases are TGTGCCAGCAGCAAAGCGAACAGGGGGTGGGGTGGCTACACCTTC. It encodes CASSKANRGWGGYTF.

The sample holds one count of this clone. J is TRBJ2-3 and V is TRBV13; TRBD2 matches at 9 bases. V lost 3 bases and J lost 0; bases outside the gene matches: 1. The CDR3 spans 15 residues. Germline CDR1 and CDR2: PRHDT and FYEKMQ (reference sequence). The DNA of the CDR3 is TGTGCCAGCAGCTTCCTAGCGGGAAGCACAGATACGCAGTATTTT. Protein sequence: CASSFLAGSTDTQYF.

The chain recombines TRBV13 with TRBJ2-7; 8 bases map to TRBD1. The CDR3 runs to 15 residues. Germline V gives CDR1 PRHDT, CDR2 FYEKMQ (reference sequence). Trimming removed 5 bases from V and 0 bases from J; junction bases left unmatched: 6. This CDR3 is CASSNRGRSSYEQYF. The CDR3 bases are TGTGCCAGCAGCAACAGGGGGAGGAGCTCCTACGAGCAGTACTTC. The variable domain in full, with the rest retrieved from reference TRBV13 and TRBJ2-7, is AAGVIQSPRHLIKEKRETATLKCYPIPRHDTVYWYQQGPGQDPQFLISFYEKMQSDKGSIPDRFSAQQFSDYHSELNMSSLELGDSALYFCASSNRGRSSYEQYFGPGTRLTVT.

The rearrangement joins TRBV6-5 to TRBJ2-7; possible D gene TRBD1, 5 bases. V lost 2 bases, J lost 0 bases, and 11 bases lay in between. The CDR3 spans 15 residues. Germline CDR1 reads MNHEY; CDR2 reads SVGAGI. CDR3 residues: CASSYRGDSSYEQYF. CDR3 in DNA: TGTGCCAGCAGTTACCGCGGTGACAGCTCCTACGAGCAGTACTTC.

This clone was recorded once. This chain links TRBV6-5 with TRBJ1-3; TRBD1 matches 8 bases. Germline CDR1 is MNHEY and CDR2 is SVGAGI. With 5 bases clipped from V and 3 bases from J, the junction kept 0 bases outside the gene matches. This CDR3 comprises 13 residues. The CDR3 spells CASSDRGGNTIYF. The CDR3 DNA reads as TGTGCCAGCAGTGACAGGGGTGGAAACACCATATATTTT.

The CDR3 region has the DNA TGTGCCAGTAGTATTCTTCTGTACTTCGGTGAGCAGTTCTTC. Translating gives CASSILLYFGEQFF. V gene TRBV19 combines with J gene TRBJ2-1; D remains ambiguous. Germline V gene lookup returns CDR1 LNHDA and CDR2 SQIVND (reference sequence). The V end lost 3 bases, the J end lost 9 bases, and 15 bases lay between the germline ends. This CDR3 spans 14 amino acids.

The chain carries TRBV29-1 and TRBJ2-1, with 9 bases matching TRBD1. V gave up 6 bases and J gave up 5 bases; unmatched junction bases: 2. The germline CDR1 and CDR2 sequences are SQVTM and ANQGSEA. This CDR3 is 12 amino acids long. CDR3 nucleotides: TGCAGCGTCGACAGGGGGGACAATGAGCAGTTCTTC. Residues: CSVDRGDNEQFF.

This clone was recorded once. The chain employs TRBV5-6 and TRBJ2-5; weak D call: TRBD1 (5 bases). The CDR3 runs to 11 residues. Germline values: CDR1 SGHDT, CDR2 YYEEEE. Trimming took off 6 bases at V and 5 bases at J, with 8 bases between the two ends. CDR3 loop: CASTRDETQYF. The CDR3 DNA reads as TGTGCCAGCACCAGGGATGAGACCCAGTACTTC.

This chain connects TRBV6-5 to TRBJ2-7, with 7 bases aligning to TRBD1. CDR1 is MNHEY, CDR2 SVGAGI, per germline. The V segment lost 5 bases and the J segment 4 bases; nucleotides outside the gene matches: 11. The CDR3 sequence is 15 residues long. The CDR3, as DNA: TGTGCCAGCAGTAAAGGGGACAGAGTATCGTACGAGCAGTACTTC. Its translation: CASSKGDRVSYEQYF.

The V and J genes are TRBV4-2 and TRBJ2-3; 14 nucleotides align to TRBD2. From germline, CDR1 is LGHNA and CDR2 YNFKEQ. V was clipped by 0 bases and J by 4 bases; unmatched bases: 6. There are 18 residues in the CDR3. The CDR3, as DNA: TGTGCCAGCAGCCAAGATTATGGGACTAGCGGGAGTGCAGATACGCAGTATTTT. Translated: CASSQDYGTSGSADTQYF.

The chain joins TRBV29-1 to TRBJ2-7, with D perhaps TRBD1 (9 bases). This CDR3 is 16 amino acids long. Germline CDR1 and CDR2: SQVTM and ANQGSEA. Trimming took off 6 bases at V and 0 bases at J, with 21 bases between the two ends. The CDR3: CSVGGGTTGGSYEQYF. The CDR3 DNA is TGCAGCGTGGGCGGGGGGACGACAGGGGGCTCCTACGAGCAGTACTTC.

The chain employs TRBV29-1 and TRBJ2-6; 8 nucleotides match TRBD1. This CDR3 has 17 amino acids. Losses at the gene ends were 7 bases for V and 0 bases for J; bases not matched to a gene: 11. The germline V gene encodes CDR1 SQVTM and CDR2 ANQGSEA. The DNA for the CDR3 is TGCAGCGCCCCCAGGTGGCAGGGGGCCTCTGGGGCCAACGTCCTGACTTTC. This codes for CSAPRWQGASGANVLTF.